One sample yielded the 3 T cell receptor beta chains listed below, sequenced in a study of cytomegalovirus exposure and HLA in healthy donors. The study ran its PCR with 60 Vbeta and 13 Jbeta primers. Measured with immunoSEQ multiplex PCR; TCRdb has only the in-frame clones, and not every one. The sample holds fewer than 350,000 clones, approximately 90% seen once. The sample consisted of PBMCs. These TCRs come from a woman younger than 30 in good health and CMV-seronegative.

The rearrangement links TRBV18 to TRBJ1-2, with D uncertain. Germline V lookup: CDR1 KGHSH, CDR2 LQKENI. Trimming removed 0 bases at V and 0 bases at J, with 2 bases between. This CDR3 has 13 residues. CDR3: CASSPPSNYGYTF. The CDR3 DNA sequence: TGTGCCAGCTCACCACCCTCTAACTATGGCTACACCTTC.

This clone showed up just once. This sequence joins TRBV19 and TRBJ1-6; D possibly corresponds to TRBD1 (6 bases). The CDR3 is 17 amino acids. Germline V lookup: CDR1 LNHDA, CDR2 SQIVND (reference sequence). Trimming took off 3 bases at V and 0 bases at J, with 12 bases between the two ends. CDR3 bases: TGTGCCAGTAGTATGCTGGGCAGGGGCTCCTATAATTCACCCCTCCACTTT. This sequence encodes CASSMLGRGSYNSPLHF.

The chain combines TRBV9 with TRBJ1-4; D unclear. The V and J ends lost 3 bases and 13 bases respectively, with 16 bases between them. This CDR3 contains 13 residues. Germline V lookup: CDR1 SGDLS, CDR2 YYNGEE. CDR3 region: CASSATGLEGLFF. In DNA form, the CDR3 reads TGTGCCAGCAGCGCGACGGGGTTAGAGGGACTGTTTTTT.